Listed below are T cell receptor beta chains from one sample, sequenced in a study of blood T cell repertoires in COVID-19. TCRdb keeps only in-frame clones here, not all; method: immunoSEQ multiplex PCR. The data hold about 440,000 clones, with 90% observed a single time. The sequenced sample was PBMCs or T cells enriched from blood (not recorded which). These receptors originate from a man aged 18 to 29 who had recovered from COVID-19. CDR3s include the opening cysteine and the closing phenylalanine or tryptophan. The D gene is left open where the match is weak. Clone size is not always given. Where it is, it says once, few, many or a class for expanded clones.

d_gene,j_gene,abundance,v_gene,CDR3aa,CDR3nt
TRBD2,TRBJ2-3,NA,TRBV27,CATATREADTQYF,TGTGCCACAGCGACTCGGGAGGCAGATACGCAGTATTTT
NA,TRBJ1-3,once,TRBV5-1,CASSIGDSGGNTIYF,TGCGCCAGCAGCATAGGGGATTCGGGTGGAAACACCATATATTTT
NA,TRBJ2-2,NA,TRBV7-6,CASSAEVMNTGELFF,TGTGCCAGCAGCGCGGAGGTCATGAACACCGGGGAGCTGTTTTTT
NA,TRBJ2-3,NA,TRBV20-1,CSATADTQYF,TGCAGTGCTACCGCAGATACGCAGTATTTT
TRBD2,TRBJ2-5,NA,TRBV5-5,CASSRGLAGGRGQETQYF,TGTGCCAGCAGCCGGGGACTAGCGGGAGGGAGAGGGCAAGAGACCCAGTACTTC
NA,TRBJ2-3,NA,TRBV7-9,CASTRGVTDTQYF,TGTGCCAGTACCAGGGGGGTAACAGATACGCAGTATTTT
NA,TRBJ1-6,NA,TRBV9,CASSVDRDSPLHF,TGTGCCAGCAGCGTAGACCGAGATTCACCCCTCCACTTT
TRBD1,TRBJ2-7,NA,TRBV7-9,CASSSRDRLYEQYF,TGTGCCAGCAGCTCCCGGGACAGACTTTACGAGCAGTACTTC
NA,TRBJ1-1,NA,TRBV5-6,CASSLAAGVHTEAFF,TGTGCCAGCAGCTTAGCCGCCGGGGTTCACACTGAAGCTTTCTTT
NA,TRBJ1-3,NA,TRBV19,CASSAGWTSSGNTIYF,TGTGCCAGTAGTGCAGGGTGGACCTCGTCTGGAAACACCATATATTTT
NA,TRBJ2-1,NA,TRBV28,CASSFTGEQFF,TGTGCCAGCAGTTTTACCGGTGAGCAGTTCTTC
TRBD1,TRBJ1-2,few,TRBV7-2,CASRAQGWAAGYTF,TGTGCCAGCAGAGCACAGGGGTGGGCCGCTGGCTACACCTTC
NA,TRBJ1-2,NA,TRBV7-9,CASSMTGDYGYTF,TGTGCCAGCAGCATGACAGGAGACTATGGCTACACCTTC
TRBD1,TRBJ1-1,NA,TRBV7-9,CASRTGDGAEAFF,TGTGCCAGCAGGACAGGGGATGGGGCGGAAGCTTTCTTT
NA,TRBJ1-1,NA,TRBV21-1,CASSKGSVNTEAFF,TGTGCCAGCAGCAAAGGGTCGGTGAACACTGAAGCTTTCTTT
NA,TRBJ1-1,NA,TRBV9,CASSVALDTEAFF,TGTGCCAGCAGCGTAGCCCTAGACACTGAAGCTTTCTTT
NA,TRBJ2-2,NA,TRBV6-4,CASRTSANTGELFF,TGTGCCAGCAGGACTAGTGCCAACACCGGGGAGCTGTTTTTT
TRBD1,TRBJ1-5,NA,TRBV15,CATSRDRDQPQHF,TGTGCCACCAGCCGCGACAGGGACCAGCCCCAGCATTTT
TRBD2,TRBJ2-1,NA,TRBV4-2,CASSQEGGGSYNEQFF,TGTGCCAGCAGCCAGGAGGGCGGGGGGTCCTACAATGAGCAGTTCTTC
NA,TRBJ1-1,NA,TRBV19,CASSTARGAGETEAFF,TGTGCCAGTAGCACCGCCCGGGGGGCAGGGGAGACTGAAGCTTTCTTT
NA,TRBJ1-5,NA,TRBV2,CASSVQENQPQHF,TGTGCCAGCAGTGTGCAGGAAAATCAGCCCCAGCATTTT
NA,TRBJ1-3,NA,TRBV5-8,CASSPRGTGNTIYF,TGTGCCAGCAGCCCAAGGGGGACTGGAAACACCATATATTTT
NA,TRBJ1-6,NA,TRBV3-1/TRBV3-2,CASSHGRVKSPLHF,TGTGCCAGCAGCCACGGCAGGGTTAAGTCACCCCTCCACTTT
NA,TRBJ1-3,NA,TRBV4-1,CASSQEPYSGNTIYF,TGCGCCAGCAGCCAAGAACCCTACTCTGGAAACACCATATATTTT
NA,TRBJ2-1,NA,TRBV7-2,CASSLVLIYNEQFF,TGTGCCAGCAGCTTAGTACTGATATACAATGAGCAGTTCTTC
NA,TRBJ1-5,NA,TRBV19,CASSIVSGSNQPQHF,TGTGCCAGTAGTATAGTCTCGGGTAGCAATCAGCCCCAGCATTTT
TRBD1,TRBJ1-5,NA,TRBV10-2,CASKSKGQGYSNQPQHF,TGCGCCAGCAAGTCCAAGGGACAGGGCTATAGCAATCAGCCCCAGCATTTT
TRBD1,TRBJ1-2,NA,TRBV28,CASSRTGGGYGYTF,TGTGCCAGCAGTAGGACAGGGGGAGGCTATGGCTACACCTTC
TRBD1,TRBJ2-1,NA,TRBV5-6,CASSQGVPSIIQFF,TGTGCCAGCAGTCAGGGGGTTCCATCGATAATCCAGTTCTTC
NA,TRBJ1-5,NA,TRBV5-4,CASTSGGGFPEPQHF,TGTGCCAGCACCTCCGGCGGAGGGTTTCCGGAGCCCCAGCATTTT
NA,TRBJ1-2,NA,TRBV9,CASRFAHSTRYGYTF,TGTGCCAGCAGGTTCGCACACTCCACGAGGTATGGCTACACCTTC
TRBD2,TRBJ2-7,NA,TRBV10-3,CATGTSGKYEQYF,TGTGCCACCGGGACTAGCGGGAAATACGAGCAGTACTTC